This TCR beta chain is from a study of radiotherapy plus CTLA-4 blockade in lung cancer. Study background: With roughly 28% of patients having disease control, objective responses were seen in roughly 18%. Study-level points and caveats: TCR clones of tumor origin grew in blood after radiotherapy plus ipilimumab.

Generated by immunoSEQ multiplex PCR, the TCRdb table keeps only in-frame clones and is missing some. The sample holds nearly 110,000 clones, under 90% seen once. This CDR3 contains 15 residues. CDR1 and CDR2 (germline): KGHSH, LQKENI. V lost 1 base to trimming and J lost 4 bases; unmatched junction nucleotides: 4. On this clone: The antigen remains unidentified.

Here the sequenced sample was peripheral blood, taken from a patient treated with radiotherapy plus ipilimumab. This receptor was identified in a human donor with non-small cell lung cancer that progressed on radiotherapy plus ipilimumab. Some clones in this sample may be carry-over from other donors' samples. The chain couples TRBV18 to TRBJ2-1; 7 nucleotides agree with TRBD2. The CDR3 here is CASSPQHSGYNEQFF. The DNA for the CDR3 is TGTGCCAGCTCACCACAGCATAGCGGGTACAATGAGCAGTTCTTC.